This T cell receptor beta chain was retrieved from a study of CD8+ T cells in alopecia areata. Study at large: Treated patients were dosed with oral tofacitinib, taking 5 to 10 mg twice daily. Dosing with tofacitinib proceeded for 6 to 18 months, followed by 6 months off drug. Study-level findings and limits: Mice showed clearer TCR sharing than patients did, a gap that was possibly HLA-related.

Treatment of the sample: oral pan-JAK inhibitor, 5-10 mg twice daily. The sequencing template was cDNA reverse transcribed from extracted RNA. Method: immunoSEQ multiplex PCR; TCRdb's copy keeps in-frame clones and lacks some. The repertoire holds around 270,000 clones, with 58% as singletons. Comment on this clone: The antigen remains undetermined.

J gave up 6 bases and V 4 bases, and 4 bases lay outside the gene matches. CDR3 size: 14 residues. CDR1 and CDR2 from the germline V gene are MDHEN and SYDVKM. The source is a human donor with alopecia areata. The chain employs TRBV28 and TRBJ1-4, with 8 bases fitting TRBD1. The sample in question was CD4+ T cells sorted from blood, obtained at week 24, from a patient treated with tofacitinib. The CDR3 nucleotides read TGTGCCAGCAGTTCCCCAGGGGGCGATGAAAAACTGTTTTTT. This gives the protein CASSSPGGDEKLFF.